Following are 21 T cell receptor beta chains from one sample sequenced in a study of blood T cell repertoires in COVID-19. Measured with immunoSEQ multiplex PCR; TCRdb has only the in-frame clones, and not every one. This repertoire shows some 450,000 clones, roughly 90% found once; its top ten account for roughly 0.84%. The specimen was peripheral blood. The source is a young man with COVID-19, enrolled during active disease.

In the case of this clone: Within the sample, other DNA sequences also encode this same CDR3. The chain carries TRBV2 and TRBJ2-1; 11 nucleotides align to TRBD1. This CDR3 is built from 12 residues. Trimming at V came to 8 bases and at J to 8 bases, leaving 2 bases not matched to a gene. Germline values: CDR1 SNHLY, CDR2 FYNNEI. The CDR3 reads CASRTGGDEQFF. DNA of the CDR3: TGTGCCAGCCGGACAGGGGGCGATGAGCAGTTCTTC.

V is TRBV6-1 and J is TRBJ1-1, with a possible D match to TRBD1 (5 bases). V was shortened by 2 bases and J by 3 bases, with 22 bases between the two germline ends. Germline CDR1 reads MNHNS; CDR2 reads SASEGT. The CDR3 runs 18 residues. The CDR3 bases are TGTGCCAGCAGTGAATACTTCTGGGGGGACGGTAGGGACACTGAAGCTTTCTTT. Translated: CASSEYFWGDGRDTEAFF.

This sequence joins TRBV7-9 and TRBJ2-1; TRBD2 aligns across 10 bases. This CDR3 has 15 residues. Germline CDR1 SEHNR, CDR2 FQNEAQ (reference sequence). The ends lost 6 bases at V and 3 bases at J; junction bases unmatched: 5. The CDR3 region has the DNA TGTGCCAGCAGAGTTCTAGCGGGGGTCTACAATGAGCAGTTCTTC. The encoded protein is CASRVLAGVYNEQFF.

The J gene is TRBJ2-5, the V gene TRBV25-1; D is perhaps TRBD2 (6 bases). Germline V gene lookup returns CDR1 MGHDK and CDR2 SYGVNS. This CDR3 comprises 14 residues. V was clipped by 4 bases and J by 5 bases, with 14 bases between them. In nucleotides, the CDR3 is TGTGCCAGCAGTGTAGGAGGGTCTAGGGAGACCCAGTACTTC. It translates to CASSVGGSRETQYF.

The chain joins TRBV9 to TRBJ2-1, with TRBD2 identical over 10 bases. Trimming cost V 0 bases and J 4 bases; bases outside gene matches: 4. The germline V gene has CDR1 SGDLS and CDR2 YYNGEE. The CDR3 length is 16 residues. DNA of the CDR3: TGTGCCAGCAGCGTAGCTCTAGCGGGGGTTTACAATGAGCAGTTCTTC. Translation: CASSVALAGVYNEQFF.

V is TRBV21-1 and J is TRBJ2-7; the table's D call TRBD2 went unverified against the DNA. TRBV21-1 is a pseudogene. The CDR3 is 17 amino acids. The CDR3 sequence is CASSKISWLRPGVEQYF. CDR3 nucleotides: TGTGCCAGCAGCAAAATTTCTTGGCTGCGACCCGGAGTCGAGCAGTACTTC.

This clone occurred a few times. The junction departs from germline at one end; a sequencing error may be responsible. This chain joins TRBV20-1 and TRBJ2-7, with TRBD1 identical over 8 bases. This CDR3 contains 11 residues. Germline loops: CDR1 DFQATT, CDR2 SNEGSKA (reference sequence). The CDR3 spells CSANIFRQGFF. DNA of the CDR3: TGCAGTGCTAATATATTTCGACAGGGGTTCTTC.

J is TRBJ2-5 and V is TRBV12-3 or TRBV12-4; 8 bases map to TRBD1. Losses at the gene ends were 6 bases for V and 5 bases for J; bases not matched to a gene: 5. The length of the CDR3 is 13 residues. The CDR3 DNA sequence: TGTGCCAGCAGAGCAGGGGGCGCGGAGACCCAGTACTTC. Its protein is CASRAGGAETQYF.

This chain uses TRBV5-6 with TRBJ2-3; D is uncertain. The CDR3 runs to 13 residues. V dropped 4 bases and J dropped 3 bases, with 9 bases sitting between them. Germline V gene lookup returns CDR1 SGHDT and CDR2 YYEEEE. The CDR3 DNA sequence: TGTGCCAGCAGCATCTCCGGGACAGATACGCAGTATTTT. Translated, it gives CASSISGTDTQYF.

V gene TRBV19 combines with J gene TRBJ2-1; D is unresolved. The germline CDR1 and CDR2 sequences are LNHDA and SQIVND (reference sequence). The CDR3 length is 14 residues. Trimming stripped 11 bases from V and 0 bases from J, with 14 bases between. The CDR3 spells CASVASSSYNEQFF. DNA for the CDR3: TGTGCCTCAGTAGCCAGTAGCTCCTACAATGAGCAGTTCTTC.

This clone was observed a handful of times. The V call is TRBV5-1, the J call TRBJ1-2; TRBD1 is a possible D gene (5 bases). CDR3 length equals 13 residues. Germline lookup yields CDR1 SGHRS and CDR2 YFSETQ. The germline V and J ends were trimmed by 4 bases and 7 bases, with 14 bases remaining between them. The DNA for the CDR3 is TGCGCCAGCAGCGAGGACACGGCTCTTGGCTACACCTTC. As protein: CASSEDTALGYTF.

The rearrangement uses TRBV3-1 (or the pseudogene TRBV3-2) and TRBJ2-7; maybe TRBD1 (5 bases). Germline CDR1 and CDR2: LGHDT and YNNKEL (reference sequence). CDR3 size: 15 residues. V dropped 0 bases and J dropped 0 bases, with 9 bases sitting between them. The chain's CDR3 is CASSQDQGSSYEQYF. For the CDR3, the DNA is TGTGCCAGCAGCCAAGACCAGGGAAGCTCCTACGAGCAGTACTTC.

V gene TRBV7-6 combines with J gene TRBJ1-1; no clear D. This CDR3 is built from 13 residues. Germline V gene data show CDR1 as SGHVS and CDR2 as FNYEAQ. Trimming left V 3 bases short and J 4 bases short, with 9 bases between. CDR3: CASSFGEITEAFF. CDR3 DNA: TGTGCCAGCAGCTTTGGAGAGATCACTGAAGCTTTCTTT. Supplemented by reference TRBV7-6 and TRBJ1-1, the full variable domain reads GAGVSQSPRYKVTKRGQDVALRCDPISGHVSLYWYRQALGQGPEFLTYFNYEAQQDKSGLPNDRFSAERPEGSISTLTIQRTEQRDSAMYRCASSFGEITEAFFGQGTRLTVV.

The DNA for the CDR3 is TGTGCCAGCAGTTACTCCTGGGGGCCTGGGCAGCCCCAGCATTTT. The encoded protein is CASSYSWGPGQPQHF. The chain couples TRBV6-5 to TRBJ1-5, with a tentative D call TRBD1 (6 bases). The ends were cut back, 0 bases at V and 7 bases at J, with 13 bases in the middle. This CDR3 region has 15 residues. Germline loops: CDR1 MNHEY, CDR2 SVGAGI.

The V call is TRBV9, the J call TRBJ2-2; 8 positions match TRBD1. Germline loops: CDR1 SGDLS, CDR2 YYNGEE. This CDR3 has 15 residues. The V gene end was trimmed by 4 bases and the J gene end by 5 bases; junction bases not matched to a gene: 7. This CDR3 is CASSPRTGLTGELFF. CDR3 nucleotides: TGTGCCAGCAGCCCCAGGACAGGGCTAACCGGGGAGCTGTTTTTT. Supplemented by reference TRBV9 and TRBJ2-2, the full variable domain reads DSGVTQTPKHLITATGQRVTLRCSPRSGDLSVYWYQQSLDQGLQFLIQYYNGEERAKGNILERFSAQQFPDLHSELNLSSLELGDSALYFCASSPRTGLTGELFFGEGSRLTVL.

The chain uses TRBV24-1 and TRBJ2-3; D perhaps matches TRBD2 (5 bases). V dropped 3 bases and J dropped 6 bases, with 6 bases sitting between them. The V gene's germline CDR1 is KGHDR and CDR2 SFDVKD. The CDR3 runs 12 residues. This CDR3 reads CATSDVADTQYF. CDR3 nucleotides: TGTGCCACCAGTGATGTAGCGGATACGCAGTATTTT.

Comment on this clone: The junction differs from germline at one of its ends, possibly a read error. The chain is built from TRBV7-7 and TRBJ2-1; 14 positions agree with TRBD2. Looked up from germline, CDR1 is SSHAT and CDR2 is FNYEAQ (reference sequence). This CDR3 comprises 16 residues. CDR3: CASSPLGLAGEGEQFF. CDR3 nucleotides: TGTGCTAGCAGCCCCTTGGGACTAGCGGGAGAGGGTGAGCAGTTCTTC. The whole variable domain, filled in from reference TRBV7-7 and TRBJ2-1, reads GAGVSQSPRYKVTKRGQDVTLRCDPISSHATLYWYQQALGQGPEFLTYFNYEAQPDKSGLPSDRFSAERPEGSISTLTIQRTEQRDSAMYRCASSPLGLAGEGEQFFGPGTRLTVL.

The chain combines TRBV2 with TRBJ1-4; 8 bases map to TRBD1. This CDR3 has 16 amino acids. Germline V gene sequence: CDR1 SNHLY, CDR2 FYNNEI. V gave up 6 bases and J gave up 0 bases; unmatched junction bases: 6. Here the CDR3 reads CASRKQGGSTNEKLFF. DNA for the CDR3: TGTGCCAGCAGAAAACAGGGGGGTTCAACTAATGAAAAACTGTTTTTT.

CDR3 residues: CASSLARTEFEAFF. CDR3 DNA: TGCGCCAGCAGCCTCGCCCGGACAGAGTTTGAAGCTTTCTTT. This rearrangement joins TRBV4-1 to TRBJ1-1, with a tentative D call TRBD1 (6 bases). This CDR3 has 14 amino acids. The germline gives CDR1 MGHRA, CDR2 YSYEKL. Trimming left V 4 bases short and J 7 bases short, with 16 bases between.

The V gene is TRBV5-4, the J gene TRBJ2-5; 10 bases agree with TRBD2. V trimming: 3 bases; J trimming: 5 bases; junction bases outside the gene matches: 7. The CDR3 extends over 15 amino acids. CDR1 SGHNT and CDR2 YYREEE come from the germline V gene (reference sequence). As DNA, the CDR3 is TGTGCCAGCAGCTCAACTAGCGGGACTCAGGAGACCCAGTACTTC. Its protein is CASSSTSGTQETQYF.

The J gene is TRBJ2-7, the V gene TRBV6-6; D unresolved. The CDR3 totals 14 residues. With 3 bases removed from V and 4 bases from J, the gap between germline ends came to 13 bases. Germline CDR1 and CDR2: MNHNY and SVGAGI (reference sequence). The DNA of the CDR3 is TGTGCCAGCAGTTATTCGACTTCACCTTACGAGCAGTACTTC. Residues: CASSYSTSPYEQYF.